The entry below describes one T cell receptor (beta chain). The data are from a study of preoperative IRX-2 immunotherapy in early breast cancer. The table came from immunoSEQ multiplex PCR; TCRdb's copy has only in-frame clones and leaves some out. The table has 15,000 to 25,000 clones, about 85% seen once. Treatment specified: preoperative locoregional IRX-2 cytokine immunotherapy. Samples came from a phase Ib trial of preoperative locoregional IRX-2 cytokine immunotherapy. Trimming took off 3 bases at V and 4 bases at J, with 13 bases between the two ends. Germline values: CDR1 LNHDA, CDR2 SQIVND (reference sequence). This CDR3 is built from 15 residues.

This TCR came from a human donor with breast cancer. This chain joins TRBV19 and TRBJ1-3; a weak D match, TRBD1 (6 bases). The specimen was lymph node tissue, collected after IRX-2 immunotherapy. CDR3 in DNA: TGTGCCAGTAGTATTTCGGGGGACAAAGGAAACACCATATATTTT. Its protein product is CASSISGDKGNTIYF.